Sequencing of this T cell receptor beta chain was carried out in a study of shared clonotypes between healthy human individuals. Study outcomes and limitations: Some clonotypes were shared by all four sorted-subset donors, while others were not shared. The non-shared ones had lower generation probabilities than the shared ones. It was the few donors that limited the genetic and exposure-history diversity represented. Approximately 5% was the fraction of naive CD4 clonotypes found shared across a handful of donors.

TCRdb's copy holds only in-frame clones and misses some; the assay was immunoSEQ multiplex PCR. This table has 950,000 to 1,100,000 clones, approximately 72% appearing once. This clone showed up many times. Its cognate antigen is unknown. The germline CDR1 and CDR2 sequences are SGDLS and YYNGEE. V lost 0 bases and J 0 bases, leaving 13 bases between the germline ends. CDR3 length: 16 residues. The source of this sequence is a man between 18 and 29 years old in good health. The rearrangement joins TRBV9 to TRBJ2-7; the D gene is possibly TRBD1 (6 bases). The material sequenced was memory CD4+ T cells sorted from blood. Subset indicated: CD45RA-negative fraction. This chain's CDR3 is CASSVGFRDISYEQYF. Written as DNA, the CDR3 is TGTGCCAGCAGCGTAGGCTTCCGGGACATCTCCTACGAGCAGTACTTC.